A single sample gave rise to the 15 T cell receptor beta chains below, sequenced in a study of cytomegalovirus exposure and HLA in healthy donors. It was with 60 Vbeta and 13 Jbeta primers that the PCR ran. Some clones are missing from TCRdb's copy, which holds only in-frame ones; the method was immunoSEQ multiplex PCR. The sample lists around 38,000 clones, approximately 71% occurring once. The material sequenced was PBMCs. The receptors originated from a man in his fifties in good health and CMV-seropositive.

The rearrangement joins TRBV27 to TRBJ1-2; TRBD1 is a possible D gene (5 bases). V shed 5 bases and J shed 4 bases, with 11 bases lying between them. CDR3 size: 13 residues. CDR1 and CDR2 from the germline V gene are MNHEY and SMNVEV (reference sequence). The CDR3 bases are TGTGCCAGCAGTATGGCAGGGTCCTATGGCTACACCTTC. This sequence encodes CASSMAGSYGYTF.

V usage is TRBV30 and J usage is TRBJ1-1; possible D gene TRBD1, 5 bases. The CDR3 extends over 16 amino acids. V was shortened by 4 bases and J by 3 bases, with 21 bases between the two germline ends. Per germline, CDR1 GTSNPN and CDR2 SVGIG (reference sequence). CDR3 in DNA: TGTGCCTGGACCCGGAACGGCAGGGTGGTAGACACTGAAGCTTTCTTT. It is translated as CAWTRNGRVVDTEAFF. The variable domain in full, completed from reference TRBV30 and TRBJ1-1, reads SQTIHQWPATLVQPVGSPLSLECTVEGTSNPNLYWYRQAAGRGLQLLFYSVGIGQISSEVPQNLSASRPQDRQFILSSKKLLLSDSGFYLCAWTRNGRVVDTEAFFGQGTRLTVV.

The genes are TRBV30 and TRBJ2-2; no clear D. The CDR3 has 11 residues. CDR1 and CDR2 from the germline V gene are GTSNPN and SVGIG (reference sequence). V dropped 4 bases and J dropped 7 bases, with 7 bases sitting between them. The CDR3 nucleotides read TGTGCCTGGAAGCTTTTCGGGGAGCTGTTTTTT. It specifies CAWKLFGELFF.

V usage is TRBV5-4 and J usage is TRBJ2-7; TRBD2 agrees at 7 bases. CDR3 length equals 13 residues. V was clipped by 4 bases and J by 1 base; unmatched bases: 2. Germline CDR1 SGHNT, CDR2 YYREEE (reference sequence). CDR3 region: CASSPGGSYEQYF. Here the CDR3 DNA reads TGTGCCAGCAGCCCCGGGGGGTCCTACGAGCAGTACTTC.

The chain uses TRBV5-6 and TRBJ1-1, with D possibly TRBD1 on 6 matching bases. Germline assignment: CDR1 SGHDT and CDR2 YYEEEE. The CDR3 extends over 13 amino acids. Trimming left V 1 base short and J 8 bases short, with 12 bases between. CDR3 in DNA: TGTGCCAGCAGCTTGTGGTGGACAGAAGAAGCTTTCTTT. This translates into CASSLWWTEEAFF.

V and J are TRBV9 and TRBJ1-1; no clear D gene. The ends were cut back, 0 bases at V and 4 bases at J, with 10 bases in the middle. CDR3 length: 14 amino acids. Germline V gene sequence: CDR1 SGDLS, CDR2 YYNGEE. The CDR3 region is CASSVDTEVTEAFF. DNA of the CDR3: TGTGCCAGCAGCGTAGACACGGAGGTCACTGAAGCTTTCTTT.

The rearrangement links TRBV7-8 to TRBJ1-5, with unresolved D. Germline V gene data show CDR1 as SGHVS and CDR2 as FQNEAQ. Trimming cost V 1 base and J 1 base, with 8 bases left between them. The CDR3 runs to 15 residues. CDR3 sequence: CASSLDGRSNQPQHF. CDR3 sequence (DNA): TGTGCCAGCAGCTTAGATGGGCGAAGCAATCAGCCCCAGCATTTT.

The rearrangement joins TRBV7-6 to TRBJ2-3, with D perhaps TRBD1 (6 bases). The CDR3 covers 15 residues. Trimming stripped 5 bases from V and 2 bases from J, with 14 bases between. Germline V CDR1 and CDR2: SGHVS, FNYEAQ. The CDR3 DNA reads as TGTGCCAGCAGCCGATGGACAGTGCCCACAGATACGCAGTATTTT. Protein: CASSRWTVPTDTQYF.

The table lists this clone with a count of one. V gene TRBV18 combines with J gene TRBJ2-7, with 13 bases identical to TRBD2. The CDR3 loop spans 15 amino acids. Germline values: CDR1 KGHSH, CDR2 LQKENI. V was clipped by 5 bases and J by 2 bases; unmatched bases: 3. DNA for the CDR3: TGTGCCAGCTCATCCGGACTAGCGGGGGCCTACGAGCAGTACTTC. Encoded protein: CASSSGLAGAYEQYF.

The chain carries TRBV6-5 and TRBJ2-3, with D possibly matching TRBD2 (6 bases). Germline CDR1 MNHEY, CDR2 SVGAGI. The CDR3 is 14 residues long. V lost 6 bases and J lost 1, with 11 bases in between. The CDR3 protein is CASRGWGGTDTQYF. The CDR3 DNA follows: TGTGCCAGCAGGGGCTGGGGGGGCACAGATACGCAGTATTTT.

The rearrangement uses TRBV19 and TRBJ1-2, with 7 bases aligning to TRBD1. The CDR3 is made up of 15 amino acids. The germline CDR1 and CDR2 sequences are LNHDA and SQIVND (reference sequence). V trimming: 7 bases; J trimming: 7 bases; junction bases outside the gene matches: 15. DNA for the CDR3: TGTGCCAGTAAACATACCGGGACAGAACTACGTGGCTACACCTTC. This codes for CASKHTGTELRGYTF.

The chain carries TRBV11-2 and TRBJ1-1; weak D call: TRBD1 (5 bases). Trimming removed 0 bases from V and 5 bases from J, with 7 bases in between. The length of the CDR3 is 13 residues. In germline, CDR1 is SGHAT, CDR2 FQNNGV. CDR3 region: CASSLERGTEAFF. The CDR3 nucleotides read TGTGCCAGCAGCTTAGAAAGGGGTACTGAAGCTTTCTTT. The complete variable domain, with remaining parts taken from reference TRBV11-2 and TRBJ1-1, reads EAGVAQSPRYKIIEKRQSVAFWCNPISGHATLYWYQQILGQGPKLLIQFQNNGVVDDSQLPKDRFSAERLKGVDSTLKIQPAKLEDSAVYLCASSLERGTEAFFGQGTRLTVV.

This sequence joins TRBV7-9 and TRBJ1-2, with 9 bases aligning to TRBD1. V was pared by 5 bases and J by 8 bases, with 6 bases of the junction left unmatched. The CDR3 sequence is 13 residues long. Germline-derived CDR1 and CDR2 are SEHNR and FQNEAQ (reference sequence). DNA of the CDR3: TGTGCCAGCAGCCGCGGACAGGGGAGCGGCTACACCTTC. This codes for CASSRGQGSGYTF. Drawing the rest from reference TRBV7-9 and TRBJ1-2, the complete variable domain is DTGVSQNPRHKITKRGQNVTFRCDPISEHNRLYWYRQTLGQGPEFLTYFQNEAQLEKSRLLSDRFSAERPKGSFSTLEIQRTEQGDSAMYLCASSRGQGSGYTFGSGTRLTVV.

The CDR3 DNA is TGTGCCAGCTCACCACCTCAACGGGGGGCCACTGAAGCTTTCTTT. It specifies CASSPPQRGATEAFF. The rearrangement links TRBV18 to TRBJ1-1, with D perhaps matching TRBD1 (6 bases). V gave up 0 bases and J gave up 4 bases, with 12 bases separating them. CDR1 is KGHSH, CDR2 LQKENI, per germline. The CDR3 contains 15 residues. Combining the CDR3 with reference TRBV18 and TRBJ1-1 gives the whole variable domain NAGVMQNPRHLVRRRGQEARLRCSPMKGHSHVYWYRQLPEEGLKFMVYLQKENIIDESGMPKERFSAEFPKEGPSILRIQQVVRGDSAAYFCASSPPQRGATEAFFGQGTRLTVV.

The genes are TRBV10-3 and TRBJ1-1; TRBD1 is a possible D gene (5 bases). This CDR3 spans 15 amino acids. Trimming left V 7 bases short and J 4 bases short, with 19 bases between. Germline CDR1 reads ENHRY; CDR2 reads SYGVKD. CDR3 region: CAITRGGGEGTEAFF. The CDR3, as DNA: TGTGCCATCACACGAGGCGGAGGGGAGGGCACTGAAGCTTTCTTT.